This T cell receptor (beta chain) was documented in a study of blood T cells in healthy people across ages. This clonotype came up a few times. The antigen is undetermined. Then a second PCR, running about 6 to 11 cycles, was carried out with a sample-barcoded 5' primer and a J-beta primer mix. Every molecule of cDNA carried a tag from a template-switch adaptor with 12 random nucleotides. TCRdb independently ran MiXCR on the 5' RACE reads; one entry per CDR3 protein. The sample includes approximately 2,000,000 distinct CDR3 sequences, approximately 39% of them seen just once. Study observations and caveats: Older individuals had lower TCR beta diversity per million T cells (the decline was roughly linear). Long-lived donors had more naive CD4+ cells and higher diversity than aged donors. Diversity figures based on one million T cells were deemed too low.

The TCR sequence derives from a human donor in good health. Sequencing input: blood.

The CDR3 DNA reads TGTGCCAGCAGCTTAGAAGGCGGGGGCCTCACAGATACGCAGTATTTT. This encodes CASSLEGGGLTDTQYF. The chain carries TRBV7-2 and TRBJ2-3; TRBD2 might be the D (7 bases). The ends were cut back, 1 base at V and 2 bases at J, with 13 bases in the middle. The CDR3 sequence is 16 residues long. Germline V gene lookup returns CDR1 SGHTA and CDR2 FQGNSA.